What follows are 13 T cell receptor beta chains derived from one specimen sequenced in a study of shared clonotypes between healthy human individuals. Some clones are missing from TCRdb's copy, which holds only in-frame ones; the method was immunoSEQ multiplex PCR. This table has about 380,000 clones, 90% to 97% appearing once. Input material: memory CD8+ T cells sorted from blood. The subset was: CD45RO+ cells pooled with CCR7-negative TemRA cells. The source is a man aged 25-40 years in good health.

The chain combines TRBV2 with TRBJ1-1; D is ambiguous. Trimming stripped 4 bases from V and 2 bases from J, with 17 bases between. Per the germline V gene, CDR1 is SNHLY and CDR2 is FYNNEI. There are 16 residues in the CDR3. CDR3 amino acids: CASSVGGWQFNTEAFF. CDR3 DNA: TGTGCCAGCAGTGTGGGCGGTTGGCAGTTTAACACTGAAGCTTTCTTT.

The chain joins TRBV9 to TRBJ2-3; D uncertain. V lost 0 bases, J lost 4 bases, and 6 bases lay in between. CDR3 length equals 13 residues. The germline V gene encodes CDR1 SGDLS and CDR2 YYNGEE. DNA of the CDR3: TGTGCCAGCAGCGTAGTCCGTCCAGATACGCAGTATTTT. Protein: CASSVVRPDTQYF.

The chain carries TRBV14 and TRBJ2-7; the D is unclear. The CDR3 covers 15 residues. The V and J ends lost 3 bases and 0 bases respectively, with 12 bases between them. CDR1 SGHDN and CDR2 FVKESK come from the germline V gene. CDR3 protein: CASSHGYIYSYEQYF. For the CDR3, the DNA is TGTGCCAGCAGCCATGGGTACATTTACTCCTACGAGCAGTACTTC.

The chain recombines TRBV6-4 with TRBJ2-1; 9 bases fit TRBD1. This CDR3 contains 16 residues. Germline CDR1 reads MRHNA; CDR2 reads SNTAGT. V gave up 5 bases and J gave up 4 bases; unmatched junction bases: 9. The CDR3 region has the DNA TGTGCCAGCAGTCCTCCCTATGGGACAGGGTACAATGAGCAGTTCTTC. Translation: CASSPPYGTGYNEQFF.

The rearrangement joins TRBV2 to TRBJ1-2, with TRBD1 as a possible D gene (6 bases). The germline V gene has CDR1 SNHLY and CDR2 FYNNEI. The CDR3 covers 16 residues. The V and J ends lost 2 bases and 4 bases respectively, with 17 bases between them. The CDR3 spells CASSEKRGTKVYGYTF. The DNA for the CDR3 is TGTGCCAGCAGTGAAAAAAGAGGGACAAAAGTCTATGGCTACACCTTC.

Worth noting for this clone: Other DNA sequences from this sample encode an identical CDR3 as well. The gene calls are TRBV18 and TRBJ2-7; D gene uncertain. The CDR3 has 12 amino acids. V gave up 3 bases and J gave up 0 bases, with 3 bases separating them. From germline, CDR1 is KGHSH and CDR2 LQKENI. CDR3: CASSPSSYEQYF. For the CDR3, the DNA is TGTGCCAGCTCACCTAGCTCCTACGAGCAGTACTTC.

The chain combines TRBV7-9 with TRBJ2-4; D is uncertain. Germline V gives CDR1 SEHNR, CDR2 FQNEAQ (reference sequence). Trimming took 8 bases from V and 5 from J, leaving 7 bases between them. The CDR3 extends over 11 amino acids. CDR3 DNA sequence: TGTGCCAGCGGAGAGGAAAACATTCAGTACTTC. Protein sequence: CASGEENIQYF. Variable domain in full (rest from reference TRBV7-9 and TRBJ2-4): DTGVSQNPRHKITKRGQNVTFRCDPISEHNRLYWYRQTLGQGPEFLTYFQNEAQLEKSRLLSDRFSAERPKGSFSTLEIQRTEQGDSAMYLCASGEENIQYFGAGTRLSVL.

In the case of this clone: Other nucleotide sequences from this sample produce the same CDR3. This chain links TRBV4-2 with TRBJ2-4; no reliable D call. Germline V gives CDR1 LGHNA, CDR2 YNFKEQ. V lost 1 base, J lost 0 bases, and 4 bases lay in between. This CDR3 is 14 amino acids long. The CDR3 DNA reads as TGTGCCAGCAGCCAAGCGGGAGCCAAAAACATTCAGTACTTC. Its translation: CASSQAGAKNIQYF.

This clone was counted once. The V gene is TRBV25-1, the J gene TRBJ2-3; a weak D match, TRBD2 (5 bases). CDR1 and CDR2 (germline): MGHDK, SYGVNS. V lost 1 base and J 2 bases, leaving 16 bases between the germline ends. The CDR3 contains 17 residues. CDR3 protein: CASSEFKGSANTDTQYF. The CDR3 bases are TGTGCCAGCAGTGAATTCAAGGGTAGCGCGAACACAGATACGCAGTATTTT.

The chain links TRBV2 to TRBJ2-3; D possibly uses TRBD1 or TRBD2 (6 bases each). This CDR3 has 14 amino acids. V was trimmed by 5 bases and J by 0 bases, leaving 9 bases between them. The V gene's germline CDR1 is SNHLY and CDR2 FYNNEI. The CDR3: CASSQGRSTDTQYF. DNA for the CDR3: TGTGCCAGCAGTCAGGGGAGGAGCACAGATACGCAGTATTTT.

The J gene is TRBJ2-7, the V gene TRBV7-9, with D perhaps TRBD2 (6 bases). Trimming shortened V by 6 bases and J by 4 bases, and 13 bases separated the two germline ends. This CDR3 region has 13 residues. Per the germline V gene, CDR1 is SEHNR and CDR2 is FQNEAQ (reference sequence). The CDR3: CASRRDSPYEQYF. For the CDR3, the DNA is TGTGCCAGCAGGAGGGACTCACCTTACGAGCAGTACTTC.

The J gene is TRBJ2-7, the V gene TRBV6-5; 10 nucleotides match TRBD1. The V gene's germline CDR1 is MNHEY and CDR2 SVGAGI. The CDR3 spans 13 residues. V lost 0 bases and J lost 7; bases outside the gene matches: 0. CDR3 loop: CASSYSDRGEQYF. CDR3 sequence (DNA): TGTGCCAGCAGTTACTCGGACAGGGGGGAGCAGTACTTC.

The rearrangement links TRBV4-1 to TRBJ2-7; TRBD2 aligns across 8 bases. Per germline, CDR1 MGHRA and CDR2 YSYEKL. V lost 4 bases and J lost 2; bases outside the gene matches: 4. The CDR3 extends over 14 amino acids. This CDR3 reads CASSLPGRAYEQYF. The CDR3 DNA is TGCGCCAGCAGCCTTCCCGGGAGGGCCTACGAGCAGTACTTC.